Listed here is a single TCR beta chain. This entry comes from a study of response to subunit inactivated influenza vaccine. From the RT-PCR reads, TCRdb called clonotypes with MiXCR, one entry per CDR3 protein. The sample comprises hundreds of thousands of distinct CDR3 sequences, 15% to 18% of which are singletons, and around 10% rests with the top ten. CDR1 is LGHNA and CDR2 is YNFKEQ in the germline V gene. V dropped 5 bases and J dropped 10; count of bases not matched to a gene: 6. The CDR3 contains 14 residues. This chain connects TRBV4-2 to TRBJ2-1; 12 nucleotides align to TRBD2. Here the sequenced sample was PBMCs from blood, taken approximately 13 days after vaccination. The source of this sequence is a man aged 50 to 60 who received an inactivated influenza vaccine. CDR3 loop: CASSDPSGRAEQFF. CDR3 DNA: TGTGCCAGCAGCGATCCTAGCGGGAGGGCGGAGCAGTTCTTC.